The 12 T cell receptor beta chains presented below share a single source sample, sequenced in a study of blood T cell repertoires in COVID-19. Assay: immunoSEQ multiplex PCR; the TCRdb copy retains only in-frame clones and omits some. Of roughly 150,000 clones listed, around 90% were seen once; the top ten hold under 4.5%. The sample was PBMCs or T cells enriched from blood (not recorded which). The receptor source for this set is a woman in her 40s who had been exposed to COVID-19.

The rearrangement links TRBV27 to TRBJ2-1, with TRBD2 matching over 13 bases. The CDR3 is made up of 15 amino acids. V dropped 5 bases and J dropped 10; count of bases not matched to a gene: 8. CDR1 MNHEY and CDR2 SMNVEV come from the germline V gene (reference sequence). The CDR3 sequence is CASSLGLAGEAEQFF. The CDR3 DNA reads TGTGCCAGCAGTCTAGGACTAGCGGGAGAAGCCGAGCAGTTCTTC.

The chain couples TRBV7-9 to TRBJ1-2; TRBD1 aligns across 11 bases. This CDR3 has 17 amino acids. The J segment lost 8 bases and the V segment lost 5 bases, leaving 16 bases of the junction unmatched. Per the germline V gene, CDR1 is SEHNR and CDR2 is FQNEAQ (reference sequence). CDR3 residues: CASSPSTSPGQGGGYTF. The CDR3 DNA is TGTGCCAGCAGCCCGTCGACTTCCCCGGGACAGGGGGGAGGCTACACCTTC.

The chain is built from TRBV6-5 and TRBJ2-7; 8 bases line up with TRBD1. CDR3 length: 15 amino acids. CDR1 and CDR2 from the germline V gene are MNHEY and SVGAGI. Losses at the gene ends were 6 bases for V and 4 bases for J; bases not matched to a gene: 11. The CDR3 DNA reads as TGTGCCAGCAGCGTACTTCGGACAGGGCTTTACGAGCAGTACTTC. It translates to CASSVLRTGLYEQYF.

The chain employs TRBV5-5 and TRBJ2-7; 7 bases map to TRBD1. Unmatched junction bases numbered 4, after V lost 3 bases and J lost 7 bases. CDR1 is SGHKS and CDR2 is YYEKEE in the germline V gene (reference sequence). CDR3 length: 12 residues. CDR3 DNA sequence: TGTGCCAGCAGCTCCCGGGACAGTGAGCAGTACTTC. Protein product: CASSSRDSEQYF.

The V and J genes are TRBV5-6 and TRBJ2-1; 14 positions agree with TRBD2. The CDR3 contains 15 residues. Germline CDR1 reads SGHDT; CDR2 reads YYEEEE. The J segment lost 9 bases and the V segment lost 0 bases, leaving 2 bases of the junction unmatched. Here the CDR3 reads CASSLVGLAGGEQFF. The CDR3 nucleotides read TGTGCCAGCAGCTTGGTTGGACTAGCGGGGGGTGAGCAGTTCTTC.

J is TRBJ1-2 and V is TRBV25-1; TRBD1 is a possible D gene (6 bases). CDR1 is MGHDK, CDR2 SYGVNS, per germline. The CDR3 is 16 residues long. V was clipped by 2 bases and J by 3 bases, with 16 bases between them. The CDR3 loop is CASSEPQAGDDYGYTF. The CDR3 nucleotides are TGTGCCAGCAGTGAACCCCAGGCAGGGGACGACTATGGCTACACCTTC.

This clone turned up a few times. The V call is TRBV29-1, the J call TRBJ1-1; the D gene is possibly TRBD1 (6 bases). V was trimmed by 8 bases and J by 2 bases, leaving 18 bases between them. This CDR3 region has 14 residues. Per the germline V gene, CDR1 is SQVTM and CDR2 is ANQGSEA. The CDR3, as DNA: TGCAGCACCGGGGGGGGGCCCTTTAACACTGAAGCTTTCTTT. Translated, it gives CSTGGGPFNTEAFF.

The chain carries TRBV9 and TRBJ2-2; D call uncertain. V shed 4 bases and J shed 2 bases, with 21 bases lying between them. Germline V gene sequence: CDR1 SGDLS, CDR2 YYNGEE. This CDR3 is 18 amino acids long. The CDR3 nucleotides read TGTGCCAGCAGCCGATCGCCCCTGCGGTTCCTAAACACCGGGGAGCTGTTTTTT. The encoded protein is CASSRSPLRFLNTGELFF.

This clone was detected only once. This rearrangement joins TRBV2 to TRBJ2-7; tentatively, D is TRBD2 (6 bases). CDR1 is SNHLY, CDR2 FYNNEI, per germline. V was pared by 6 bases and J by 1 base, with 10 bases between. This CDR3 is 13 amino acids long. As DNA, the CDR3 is TGTGCCAGCAGCCGGGAGAATTCCTACGAGCAGTACTTC. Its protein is CASSRENSYEQYF.

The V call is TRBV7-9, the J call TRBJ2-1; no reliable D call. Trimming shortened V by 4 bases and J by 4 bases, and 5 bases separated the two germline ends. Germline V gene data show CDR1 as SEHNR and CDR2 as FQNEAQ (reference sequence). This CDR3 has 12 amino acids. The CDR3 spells CASSSPYNEQFF. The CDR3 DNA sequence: TGTGCCAGCAGCTCCCCGTACAATGAGCAGTTCTTC.

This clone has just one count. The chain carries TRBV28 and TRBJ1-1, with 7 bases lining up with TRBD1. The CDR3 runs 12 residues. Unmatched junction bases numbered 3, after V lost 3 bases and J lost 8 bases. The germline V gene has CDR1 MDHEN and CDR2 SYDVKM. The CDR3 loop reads CASSFGDSEAFF. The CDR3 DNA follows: TGTGCCAGCAGTTTTGGGGACAGCGAAGCTTTCTTT.

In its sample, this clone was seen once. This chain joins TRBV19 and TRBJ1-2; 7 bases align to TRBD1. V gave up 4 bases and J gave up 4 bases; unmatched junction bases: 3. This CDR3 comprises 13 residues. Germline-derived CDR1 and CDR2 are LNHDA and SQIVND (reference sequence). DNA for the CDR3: TGTGCCAGTAGTACCACAGGGGCCTATGGCTACACCTTC. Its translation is CASSTTGAYGYTF.